This T cell receptor beta chain emerged from a study of blood T cell repertoires in COVID-19. The overall study: There were acute and convalescent COVID-19 samples, and they came from the United States, Italy and Spain. From T cells, B-cell-depleted T cells, or PBMCs came the material, which was cDNA or gDNA.

The method was immunoSEQ multiplex PCR; TCRdb's version includes in-frame clones alone and lacks a portion of them. The sample has over 85,000 clones; 65% to 90% are singletons. The sequence derives from a man between 60 and 70 years old with acute or convalescent COVID-19. The sample comprised peripheral blood.

CDR3 DNA sequence: TGTGCCAGCAGCCGCTCCGGGACAGGGGTCTTTGACTACACCTTC. This codes for CASSRSGTGVFDYTF. V gene TRBV5-4 combines with J gene TRBJ1-2; TRBD1 aligns across 10 bases. The ends lost 4 bases at V and 10 bases at J; junction bases unmatched: 13. CDR1 SGHNT and CDR2 YYREEE come from the germline V gene (reference sequence). The CDR3 spans 15 residues.